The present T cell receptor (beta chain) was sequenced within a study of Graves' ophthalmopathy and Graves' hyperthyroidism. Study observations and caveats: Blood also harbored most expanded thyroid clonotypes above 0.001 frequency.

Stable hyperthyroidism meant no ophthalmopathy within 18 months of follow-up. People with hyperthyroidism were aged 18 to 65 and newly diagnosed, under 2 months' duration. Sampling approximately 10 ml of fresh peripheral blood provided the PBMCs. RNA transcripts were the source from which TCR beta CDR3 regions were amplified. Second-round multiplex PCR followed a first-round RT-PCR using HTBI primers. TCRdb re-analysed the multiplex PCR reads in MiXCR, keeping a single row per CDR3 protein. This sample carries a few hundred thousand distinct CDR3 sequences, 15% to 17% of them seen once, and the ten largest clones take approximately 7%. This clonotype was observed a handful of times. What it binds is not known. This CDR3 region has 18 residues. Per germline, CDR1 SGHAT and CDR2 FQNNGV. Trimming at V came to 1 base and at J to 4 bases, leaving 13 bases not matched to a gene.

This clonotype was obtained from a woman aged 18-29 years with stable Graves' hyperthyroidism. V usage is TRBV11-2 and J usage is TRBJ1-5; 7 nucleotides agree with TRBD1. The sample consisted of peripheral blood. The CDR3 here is CASSLGTGQGLINQPQHF. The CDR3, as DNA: TGTGCCAGCAGCTTAGGGACAGGTCAGGGGCTAATAAATCAGCCCCAGCATTTT.